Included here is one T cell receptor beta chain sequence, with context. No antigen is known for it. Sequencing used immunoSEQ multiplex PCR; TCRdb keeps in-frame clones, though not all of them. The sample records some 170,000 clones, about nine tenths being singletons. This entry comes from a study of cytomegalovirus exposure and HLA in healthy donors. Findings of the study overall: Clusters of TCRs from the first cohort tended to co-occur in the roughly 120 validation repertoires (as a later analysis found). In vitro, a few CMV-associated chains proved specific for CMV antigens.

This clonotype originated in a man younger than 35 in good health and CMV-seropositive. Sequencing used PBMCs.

The CDR3: CASSLGGTRVTQYF. For the CDR3, the DNA is TGCGCCAGCAGCTTGGGGGGGACTAGGGTTACGCAGTATTTT. V gene TRBV5-1 combines with J gene TRBJ2-3; 8 bases are shared with TRBD2. The CDR3 loop spans 14 amino acids. After removal of 0 bases from V and 8 bases from J, the junction contained 5 bases not matched to a gene. The germline CDR1 and CDR2 sequences are SGHRS and YFSETQ.